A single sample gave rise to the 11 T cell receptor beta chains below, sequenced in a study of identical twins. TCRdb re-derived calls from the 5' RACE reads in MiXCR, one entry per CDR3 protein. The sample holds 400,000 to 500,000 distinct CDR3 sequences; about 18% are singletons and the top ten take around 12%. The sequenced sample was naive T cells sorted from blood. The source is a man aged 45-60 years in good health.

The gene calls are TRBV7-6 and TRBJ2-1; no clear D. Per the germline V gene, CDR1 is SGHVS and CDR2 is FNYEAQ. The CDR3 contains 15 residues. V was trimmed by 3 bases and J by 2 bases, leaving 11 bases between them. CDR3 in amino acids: CASSFSGEAYNEQFF. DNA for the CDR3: TGTGCCAGCAGCTTTTCCGGAGAGGCCTACAATGAGCAGTTCTTC.

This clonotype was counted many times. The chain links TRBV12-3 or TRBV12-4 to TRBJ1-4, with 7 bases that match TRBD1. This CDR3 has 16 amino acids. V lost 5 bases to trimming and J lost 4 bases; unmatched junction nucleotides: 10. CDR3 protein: CASSLLAGTVNEKLFF. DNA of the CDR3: TGTGCCAGCAGTCTTTTGGCCGGGACAGTTAATGAAAAACTGTTTTTT.

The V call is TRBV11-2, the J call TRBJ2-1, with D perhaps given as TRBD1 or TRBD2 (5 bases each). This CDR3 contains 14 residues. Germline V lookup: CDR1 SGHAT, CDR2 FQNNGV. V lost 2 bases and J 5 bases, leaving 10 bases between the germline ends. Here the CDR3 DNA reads TGTGCCAGCAGCTTATTTGGGGGACACAATGAGCAGTTCTTC. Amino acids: CASSLFGGHNEQFF.

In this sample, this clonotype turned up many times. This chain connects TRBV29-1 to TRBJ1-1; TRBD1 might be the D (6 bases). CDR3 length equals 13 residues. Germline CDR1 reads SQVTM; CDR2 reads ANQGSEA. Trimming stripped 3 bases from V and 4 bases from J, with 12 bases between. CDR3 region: CSVDEGGPTEAFF. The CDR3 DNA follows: TGCAGCGTTGATGAGGGGGGTCCCACTGAAGCTTTCTTT. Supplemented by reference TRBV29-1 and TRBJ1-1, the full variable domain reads SAVISQKPSRDICQRGTSLTIQCQVDSQVTMMFWYRQQPGQSLTLIATANQGSEATYESGFVIDKFPISRPNLTFSTLTVSNMSPEDSSIYLCSVDEGGPTEAFFGQGTRLTVV.

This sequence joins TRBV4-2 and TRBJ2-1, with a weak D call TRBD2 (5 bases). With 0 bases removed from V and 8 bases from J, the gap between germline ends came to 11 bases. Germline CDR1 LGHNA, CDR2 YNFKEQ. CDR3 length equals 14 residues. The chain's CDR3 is CASSQESVSDEQFF. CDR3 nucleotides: TGTGCCAGCAGCCAAGAGAGCGTTAGCGATGAGCAGTTCTTC.

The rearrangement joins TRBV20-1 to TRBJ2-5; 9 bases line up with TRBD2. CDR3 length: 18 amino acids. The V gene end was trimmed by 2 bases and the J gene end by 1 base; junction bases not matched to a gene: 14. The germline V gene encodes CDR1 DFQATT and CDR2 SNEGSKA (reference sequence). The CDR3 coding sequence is TGCAGTGCTAGAAATCATGCGGGGGGGCTGGGGCCCCAAGAGACCCAGTACTTC. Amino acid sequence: CSARNHAGGLGPQETQYF.

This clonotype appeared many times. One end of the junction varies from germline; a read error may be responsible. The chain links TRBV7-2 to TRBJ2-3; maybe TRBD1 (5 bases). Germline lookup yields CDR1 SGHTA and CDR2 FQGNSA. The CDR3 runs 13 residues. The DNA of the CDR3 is TGCGCCAGCAGCTTGGCAGGGTTAGATACGCAGTATTTT. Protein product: CASSLAGLDTQYF.

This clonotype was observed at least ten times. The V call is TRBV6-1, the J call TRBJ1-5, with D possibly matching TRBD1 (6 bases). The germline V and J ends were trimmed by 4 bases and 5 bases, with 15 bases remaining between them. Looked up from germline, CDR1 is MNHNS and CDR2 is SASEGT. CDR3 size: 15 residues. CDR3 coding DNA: TGTGCCAGCAGTGGACAGGCCCGGAACTATCAGCCCCAGCATTTT. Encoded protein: CASSGQARNYQPQHF.

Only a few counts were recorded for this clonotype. The CDR3, as DNA: TGCGCCAGCAGCCAAGAAATGGGCAGCCCAAGGAACGAGCAGTACTTC. It encodes CASSQEMGSPRNEQYF. The J gene is TRBJ2-7, the V gene TRBV4-3; D uncertain. Germline CDR1 reads LGHNA; CDR2 reads YSLEER. V was pared by 0 bases and J by 5 bases, with 17 bases between. This CDR3 is 16 amino acids long.

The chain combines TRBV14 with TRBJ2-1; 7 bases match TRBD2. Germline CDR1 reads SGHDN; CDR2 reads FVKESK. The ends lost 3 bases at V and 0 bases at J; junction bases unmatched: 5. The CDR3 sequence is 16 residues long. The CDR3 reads CASSQGGSLSYNEQFF. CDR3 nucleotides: TGTGCCAGCAGCCAGGGCGGGAGCCTCTCCTACAATGAGCAGTTCTTC. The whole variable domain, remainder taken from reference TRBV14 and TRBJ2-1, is EAGVTQFPSHSVIEKGQTVTLRCDPISGHDNLYWYRRVMGKEIKFLLHFVKESKQDESGMPNNRFLAERTGGTYSTLKVQPAELEDSGVYFCASSQGGSLSYNEQFFGPGTRLTVL.

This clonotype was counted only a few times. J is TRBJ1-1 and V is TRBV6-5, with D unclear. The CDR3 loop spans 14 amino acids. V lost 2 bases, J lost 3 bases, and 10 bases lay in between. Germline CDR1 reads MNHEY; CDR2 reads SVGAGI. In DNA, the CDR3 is TGTGCCAGCAGTTACGGGGTAGGATACACTGAAGCTTTCTTT. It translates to CASSYGVGYTEAFF.